The clone carrying this TCR beta chain was detected ten times or more. TCRdb redid the calling of the 5' RACE reads with MiXCR, one entry per CDR3 protein. The table has 10,000 to 15,000 distinct CDR3 sequences, less than 25% seen once. This CDR3 has 18 residues. Germline V gene data show CDR1 as SGHRS and CDR2 as YFSETQ. Trimming cost V 0 bases and J 0 bases; bases outside gene matches: 4. The origin of this receptor is a female donor with breast cancer. The chain carries TRBV5-1 and TRBJ2-2, with 11 nucleotides matching TRBD2. Sequencing was done on a sample of naive CD4+ T cells sorted from blood. Regarding subset: naive CD4+ T cells, CD4+CD45RA+CD25-. The CDR3 sequence: CASSLAMTSGTNTGELFF. The CDR3 DNA follows: TGCGCCAGCAGCTTGGCTATGACTAGCGGGACGAACACCGGGGAGCTGTTTTTT.